Given below is one TCR beta chain in context. Its recognized antigen is unknown. One base away there is no much larger clone; base qualities are not given. From its cysteine to its phenylalanine, the CDR3 spans 13 amino acids. Only CDR3 DNA remains: 39 bases, in frame from the first base. Trimmed from V: 2 bases; trimmed from J: 14 bases; junction bases lacking a gene match: 8. As encoded in the germline V gene, CDR1 is MNHEY while CDR2 is SVGAGI. These data come from a study of T cell responses to AZD1222 COVID-19 vaccine (dated by TCRdb to the early 2020s). Turning to the overall study: AZD1222 recipients with second doses at about 4 weeks or about 12 weeks were pooled, because spike-specific TCR depth and breadth did not differ between schedules. Trial participants were enrolled by age into subgroups of 18-55, 56-69 and 70-plus years, and around 150, 28 and 57 TCR-sequenced participants, respectively, were included in these subgroups. A total of over 230 trial participants underwent TCR sequencing, of whom 200 to 220 had received two doses of AZD1222 and around 25 had received two doses of the MenACWY control vaccine. The paper's findings and limits, for the study overall: Conclusions about previously exposed vaccinees are limited because only five to seven AZD1222 recipients were SARS-CoV-2 seropositive at baseline. Because no day 14 peak-response samples were available, the repertoires could be characterized only after the peak T cell response. Nearly half of unique spike-specific TCRs reportedly recognized epitopes outside regions mutated in the B.1.351 and B.1.1.7 variants. CD4 TCRs associated with the vaccine covered the entire spike protein, and the dominant responses were in regions 160-218 and 743-854. The 56-69-year group was small, and its depth increase did not reach significance, likely because of low power. After two AZD1222 doses, spike-specific TCR breadth and depth were significantly higher than at day 0 and than in MenACWY recipients. Participants were mostly white British, with more females than males. The authors suggested clonal diversity may have been underestimated.

The CDR3 regions of human TCRbeta chains were subjected to immunosequencing. The authors processed their data as follows. Repertoire TCRs were matched against a reference library of SARS-CoV-2-specific TCRs generated with the MIRA antigen-specificity platform. Breadth meant the fraction of unique TCRs that were SARS-CoV-2-associated, whereas depth meant the fraction of total T cells that were SARS-CoV-2-associated. Using the MIRA data, each spike-specific TCR was mapped to the spike region that the TCR reacts to and placed in a CD4 or CD8 class. Log10-transformed breadth and depth values were compared by one-way ANOVA with Sidak's multiple comparisons tests. Entries here come from immuneACCESS through TCRdb and include only in-frame sequences with V and J called. Some clones fail to appear in such tables; in the studies checked, an unresolved V gene covers under half of the shortfall, and the cause of the remainder is unknown. That table is the source of V, J and clone size, and D and trimming were worked out from the DNA. The sample records about 170,000 clones, 80% to 95% of which are singletons. The top ten clones comprise approximately 3.9% of the sample.

Sample time point, as interpreted from the label and publication: baseline before first vaccination. Vaccinee samples came from UK trials COV001 and COV002, including a single-blind randomized controlled phase 2/3 trial of AZD1222 (ChAdOx1 nCoV-19) in healthy adults. For TCRbeta chain sequencing, PBMC samples from trial participants were taken at day 0 and at day 28 after the second dose. Sequenced material: peripheral blood, taken on day 0 of AZD1222 vaccination. The TCR comes from an adult in good health. The rearrangement combines TRBV6-5 with TRBJ2-1, with 8 bases in between that match TRBD1. The nucleotide sequence reads TGTGCCAGCAGTTACCCTCAGACAGGGGAAGAGTTCTTC. Its protein reads: CASSYPQTGEEFF.